These 5 T cell receptor beta chains share one sample of origin, sequenced in a study of cytomegalovirus exposure and HLA in healthy donors. Some clones are missing from TCRdb's copy, which holds only in-frame ones; the method was immunoSEQ multiplex PCR. In the table there are 160,000 or so clones, approximately 90% of which are singletons. Sequenced: PBMCs. The origin of the receptors is a man aged 18 to 30 in good health and CMV-seronegative.

The V gene is TRBV27, the J gene TRBJ2-5; 12 bases map to TRBD2. Per germline, CDR1 MNHEY and CDR2 SMNVEV (reference sequence). This CDR3 spans 15 amino acids. Unmatched junction bases numbered 5, after V lost 6 bases and J lost 3 bases. This chain's CDR3 is CASRTLAGGKETQYF. CDR3 DNA: TGTGCCAGCAGGACTCTAGCGGGGGGGAAAGAGACCCAGTACTTC.

The CDR3 DNA is TGTGCCAGCATGGTCGAGACAGGGACGAACACTGAAGCTTTCTTT. It encodes CASMVETGTNTEAFF. The chain links TRBV28 to TRBJ1-1; TRBD1 aligns across 7 bases. CDR1 is MDHEN, CDR2 SYDVKM, per germline. V shed 7 bases and J 1 base; nucleotides not matched to a gene: 9. CDR3 length equals 15 residues.

The chain has TRBV6-6 and TRBJ1-2, with TRBD1 matching over 8 bases. This CDR3 region has 15 residues. Germline trimming cut 6 bases from V and 0 bases from J; bases unmatched to any gene: 6. Germline V gene lookup returns CDR1 MNHNY and CDR2 SVGAGI (reference sequence). This chain's CDR3 is CASSPRGQANYGYTF. The CDR3 DNA sequence: TGTGCCAGCAGCCCACGGGGACAGGCTAACTATGGCTACACCTTC.

The chain joins TRBV10-3 to TRBJ2-7, with unresolved D. The ends were cut back, 3 bases at V and 3 bases at J, with 12 bases in the middle. Germline CDR1 and CDR2: ENHRY and SYGVKD. The length of the CDR3 is 14 residues. The CDR3 DNA reads TGTGCCATCAGTGACAGGTCCTCGGACTACGAGCAGTACTTC. Residues: CAISDRSSDYEQYF.

The sample holds one count of this clone. The chain carries TRBV7-9 and TRBJ2-3; no reliable D call. Germline CDR1 SEHNR, CDR2 FQNEAQ (reference sequence). V shed 3 bases and J shed 2 bases, with 9 bases lying between them. CDR3 size: 14 residues. CDR3 residues: CASSLGLYTDTQYF. CDR3 nucleotide sequence: TGTGCCAGCAGCTTGGGCTTATACACAGATACGCAGTATTTT.